A selection of T cell receptor beta chains follows, all from one sample in a study of identical twins. TCRdb ran MiXCR on the 5' RACE reads and lists one entry per CDR3 protein. The sample has 250,000 to 300,000 distinct CDR3 sequences; roughly 8% are singletons. In addition, the sample was reused for a study of yellow fever vaccine responses in identical twins.

Specimen: CD8+ T cells sorted from blood. The receptors here all came from a woman aged 18-30 years in good health. Each CDR3 is given with its conserved first and last residue. The D gene is left open where the match is weak. Clone size appears in some rows only: once, few, many, or a class for an expanded clone.

d_gene,abundance,j_gene,v_gene,CDR3nt,CDR3aa
.,many,TRBJ2-1,TRBV6-4,TGTGCCAGCAGTGGGTCTGTCGGGAACAATGAGCAGTTCTTC,CASSGSVGNNEQFF
TRBD1,few,TRBJ2-6,TRBV4-3,TGCGCCAGCAGCCAAAATCAGGGGGCGGCCAACGTCCTGACTTTC,CASSQNQGAANVLTF
.,.,TRBJ1-1,TRBV7-8,TGTGCCAGCAGCTTAGATCGGGGGGTAAACACTGAAGCTTTCTTT,CASSLDRGVNTEAFF
.,many,TRBJ2-5,TRBV12-3/TRBV12-4,TGTGCCAGCAGTCTTATGTCAACCCAGTACTTC,CASSLMSTQYF
.,once,TRBJ2-5,TRBV7-9,TGTGCCAGCAGCTTAGAACCTAGCCAGGAGACCCAGTACTTC,CASSLEPSQETQYF
.,.,TRBJ1-1,TRBV7-9,TGTGCCAGCAGCCATTTAGGTCCTGAAGCTTTCTTT,CASSHLGPEAFF
.,once,TRBJ1-1,TRBV11-2,TGTGCCAGCAGCTTCACCGCAGGGCTTTCTGAAGCTTTCTTT,CASSFTAGLSEAFF
.,.,TRBJ2-7,TRBV7-8,TGTGCCAGCAGCCCTACTAACGAGCAGTACTTC,CASSPTNEQYF
TRBD2,many,TRBJ2-1,TRBV4-2,TGTGCCAGCAGCCAGTCATTTGGCGGGGGGGCAGGTGAGCAGTTCTTC,CASSQSFGGGAGEQFF
.,many,TRBJ2-2,TRBV29-1,TGCAGCGTTGATTGGGGAGAAAGTTACACCGGGGAGCTGTTTTTT,CSVDWGESYTGELFF
TRBD2,many,TRBJ2-5,TRBV5-1,TGCGCCAGCAGCACCGGGCTACTAGCGGGAGAGACCCAGTACTTC,CASSTGLLAGETQYF
.,many,TRBJ2-3,TRBV12-3/TRBV12-4,TGTGCCAGCAGTTTTAGCGGCCCCAGAACCACAGATACGCAGTATTTT,CASSFSGPRTTDTQYF
.,many,TRBJ2-3,TRBV29-1,TGCAGCGTTGAAGATCGTGACTATAACACAGATACGCAGTATTTT,CSVEDRDYNTDTQYF
.,few,TRBJ2-1,TRBV27,TGTGCCAGCAGTTTGGTCGCCACCCCTTACAATGAGCAGTTCTTC,CASSLVATPYNEQFF
TRBD2,few,TRBJ2-3,TRBV7-3,TGTGCCAGCAGCCCCTCGCGGGGGGGCATAGATACGCAGTATTTT,CASSPSRGGIDTQYF
.,many,TRBJ2-7,TRBV5-1,TGCGCCAGCAGCTCCCCAGGGATCTCCTACGAGCAGTACTTC,CASSSPGISYEQYF
TRBD2,.,TRBJ2-3,TRBV12-5,TGTGCTAGTGATACTAGCGGGGAGACAGATACGCAGTATTTT,CASDTSGETDTQYF
.,.,TRBJ2-7,TRBV28,TGTGCCAGCAGTTCTCGGAACAAGTACGAGCAGTACTTC,CASSSRNKYEQYF
TRBD2,.,TRBJ2-1,TRBV7-3,TGTGCCAGCAGCTTTGTCGCGGGGGGCCGGGATGAGCAGTTCTTC,CASSFVAGGRDEQFF
.,few,TRBJ2-6,TRBV4-1,TGCGCCAGCAGCCAAGTTCCGGGGACTGGGGCCAACGTCCTGACTTTC,CASSQVPGTGANVLTF
.,.,TRBJ2-1,TRBV4-3,TGCGCCAGCAGCCAAGGCCCGGGACTGGCGTTTGATGAGCAGTTCTTC,CASSQGPGLAFDEQFF
TRBD2,.,TRBJ2-1,TRBV6-4,TGTGCCAGCAGCCCACTAGCGGACAATGAGCAGTTCTTC,CASSPLADNEQFF
TRBD1,.,TRBJ2-2,TRBV29-1,TGCAGCGCCAGGGGGTGGACCGGGGAGCTGTTTTTT,CSARGWTGELFF
.,many,TRBJ2-3,TRBV29-1,TGCAGCTCCCCTGTGGGCATCGGCACAGATACGCAGTATTTT,CSSPVGIGTDTQYF
.,.,TRBJ2-4,TRBV29-1,TGCAGCGTTGCTAAAGAAAACATTCAGTACTTC,CSVAKENIQYF
.,.,TRBJ2-2,TRBV9,TGTGCCAGCAGCGCGGAACCCGGGGGTGTAATGGCCGGGGAGCTGTTTTTT,CASSAEPGGVMAGELFF